This TCR beta chain was documented in a study of cytomegalovirus exposure and HLA in healthy donors. Study summary: In a later analysis, it was reported that the roughly 130 validation repertoires had been produced on the same platform as the 550 to 850 repertoires belonging to the first cohort. Study-level points and caveats: The classifier reportedly diagnosed cytomegalovirus status with high sensitivity and specificity. Confirmation in vitro established that a few CMV-associated chains were specific for CMV antigens. Overall, approximately 150 TCR beta chains were annotated as cytomegalovirus-associated.

Trimming removed 6 bases at V and 2 bases at J, with 14 bases between. The CDR3 totals 14 residues. Germline V gene lookup returns CDR1 SNHLY and CDR2 FYNNEI. Details on this clone: The antigen remains unidentified.

Clones were sequenced by immunoSEQ multiplex PCR, and TCRdb holds only the in-frame ones, with some missing. The repertoire has about 140,000 clones, roughly 90% of them found once; the top ten carry less than 3%. The receptor was isolated from a man aged 18 to 29 in good health and CMV-seronegative. Sequencing used PBMCs. The V call is TRBV2, the J call TRBJ2-7; D perhaps matches TRBD1 (6 bases). The CDR3 here is CASRVDSQTYEQYF. CDR3 sequence (DNA): TGTGCCAGCAGAGTGGACAGTCAAACCTACGAGCAGTACTTC.